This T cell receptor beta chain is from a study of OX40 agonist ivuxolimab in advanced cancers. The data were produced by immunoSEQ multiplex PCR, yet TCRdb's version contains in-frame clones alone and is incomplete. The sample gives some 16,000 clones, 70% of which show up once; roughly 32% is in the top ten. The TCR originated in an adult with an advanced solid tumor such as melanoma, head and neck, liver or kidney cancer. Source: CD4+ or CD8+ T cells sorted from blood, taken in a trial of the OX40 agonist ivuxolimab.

DNA for the CDR3: TGTGCCAGCAGCGGTGGACAGGACAATCAGCCCCAGCATTTT. It is translated as CASSGGQDNQPQHF. This rearrangement joins TRBV9 to TRBJ1-5; 7 bases match TRBD1. Trimming removed 3 bases from V and 3 bases from J; junction bases left unmatched: 3. CDR3 size: 14 residues. Germline V gene sequence: CDR1 SGDLS, CDR2 YYNGEE.